The 21 T cell receptor beta chains listed next were all sequenced from one sample in a study of cytomegalovirus exposure and HLA in healthy donors. The PCR employed 60 Vbeta primers together with 13 Jbeta primers. Libraries were prepared by immunoSEQ multiplex PCR; TCRdb keeps only in-frame clonotypes and omits some of them. The sample records 150,000 to 200,000 clones, approximately 81% being singletons. Specimen: PBMCs. These receptors were collected from a woman between 18 and 30 years old in good health and CMV-seronegative.

On this clone itself: The germline gene is not matched at one end of the junction; a read error may be the cause. The V and J genes are TRBV7-9 and TRBJ2-7, with D perhaps matching TRBD1 (6 bases). CDR1 SEHNR and CDR2 FQNEAQ come from the germline V gene (reference sequence). This CDR3 has 14 amino acids. The CDR3 nucleotides read TGTTCCAGCAGCCAGCCAATGGGGGCCCACGAGCAGTACTTC. It encodes CSSSQPMGAHEQYF.

This sequence joins TRBV6-4 and TRBJ1-2; D unresolved. The V end was cut by 5 bases, the J end by 0 bases, with 10 bases between. The CDR3 spans 14 residues. Germline CDR1 MRHNA, CDR2 SNTAGT. CDR3 in amino acids: CASSPTTSNYGYTF. The CDR3, as DNA: TGTGCCAGCAGTCCGACAACCTCTAACTATGGCTACACCTTC.

The rearrangement joins TRBV28 to TRBJ1-4, with D possibly being TRBD1 (6 bases). Between the trimmed V and J ends, which lost 6 bases and 2 bases, there was a span of 13 bases. Germline V lookup: CDR1 MDHEN, CDR2 SYDVKM. The CDR3 is 15 residues long. This chain's CDR3 is CASSTQGRTNEKLFF. CDR3 in DNA: TGTGCCAGCAGCACGCAGGGGCGTACTAATGAAAAACTGTTTTTT. Looking up the rest from reference TRBV28 and TRBJ1-4 gives the full variable domain: DVKVTQSSRYLVKRTGEKVFLECVQDMDHENMFWYRQDPGLGLRLIYFSYDVKMKEKGDIPEGYSVSREKKERFSLILESASTNQTSMYLCASSTQGRTNEKLFFGSGTQLSVL.

CDR3 sequence reads: CASSAVGGAQGEQFF. The CDR3 nucleotides are TGTGCCAGCAGCGCCGTAGGCGGAGCTCAGGGAGAGCAGTTCTTC. The chain couples TRBV9 to TRBJ2-1; D might be TRBD1 (5 bases). The CDR3 has 15 amino acids. V was pared by 3 bases and J by 10 bases, with 20 bases between. Germline V gene data show CDR1 as SGDLS and CDR2 as YYNGEE.

The rearrangement joins TRBV6-5 to TRBJ1-5; D unresolved. CDR1 MNHEY and CDR2 SVGAGI come from the germline V gene. Trimming shortened V by 0 bases and J by 3 bases, and 9 bases separated the two germline ends. The CDR3 spans 15 residues. CDR3 loop: CASSYSPGVNQPQHF. CDR3 coding DNA: TGTGCCAGCAGTTACTCTCCCGGGGTCAATCAGCCCCAGCATTTT.

The chain carries TRBV2 and TRBJ2-5, with D possibly matching TRBD2 (7 bases). CDR3 length: 13 amino acids. V was clipped by 7 bases and J by 4 bases, with 13 bases between them. CDR1 and CDR2 (germline): SNHLY, FYNNEI. Here the CDR3 DNA reads TGTGCCAGCAAGGGGGGGAGGGCAGAGACCCAGTACTTC. Encoded protein: CASKGGRAETQYF. Full variable domain (missing parts from reference TRBV2 and TRBJ2-5): EPEVTQTPSHQVTQMGQEVILRCVPISNHLYFYWYRQILGQKVEFLVSFYNNEISEKSEIFDDQFSVERPDGSNFTLKIRSTKLEDSAMYFCASKGGRAETQYFGPGTRLLVL.

The chain links TRBV18 to TRBJ2-1, with D uncertain. The ends were cut back, 0 bases at V and 1 base at J, with 7 bases in the middle. Germline assignment: CDR1 KGHSH and CDR2 LQKENI. CDR3 length: 15 residues. In DNA, the CDR3 is TGTGCCAGCTCACCACCCTCCGGGTCCTACAATGAGCAGTTCTTC. It encodes CASSPPSGSYNEQFF.

This clone was detected a few times. The junction differs from germline at one of its ends, possibly a read error. The rearrangement joins TRBV7-9 to TRBJ2-3, with 11 bases aligning to TRBD1. This CDR3 is 15 amino acids long. CDR1 and CDR2 (germline): SEHNR, FQNEAQ (reference sequence). As DNA, the CDR3 is TGTGCCAGCAACTTACCCGGGACAGGGGGTAATACGCAGTATTTT. It yields the protein CASNLPGTGGNTQYF.

CDR3 sequence (DNA): TGCGCCAGCAGCTCAACCGGGACAGGGGGGAAGACCCAGTACTTC. This codes for CASSSTGTGGKTQYF. The V call is TRBV5-1, the J call TRBJ2-5; 11 positions match TRBD1. V lost 3 bases, J lost 6 bases, and 7 bases stayed unmatched. There are 15 residues in the CDR3. Per germline, CDR1 SGHRS and CDR2 YFSETQ.

The chain is built from TRBV15 and TRBJ2-1; D is possibly TRBD2 (7 bases). V was trimmed by 1 base and J by 4 bases, leaving 11 bases between them. The CDR3 length is 15 residues. Germline assignment: CDR1 LNHNV and CDR2 YYDKDF (reference sequence). CDR3 loop: CATSRGGGPYNEQFF. CDR3 in DNA: TGTGCCACCAGCAGAGGGGGGGGGCCTTACAATGAGCAGTTCTTC.

Here the CDR3 reads CASSADRRRYEQYF. The CDR3 coding sequence is TGTGCCAGCAGTGCGGACAGACGACGCTACGAGCAGTACTTC. V and J are TRBV6-5 and TRBJ2-7; maybe TRBD1 (6 bases). Trimming shortened V by 5 bases and J by 3 bases, and 14 bases separated the two germline ends. This CDR3 is built from 14 residues. Germline V CDR1 and CDR2: MNHEY, SVGAGI.

V usage is TRBV6-5 and J usage is TRBJ1-2; 7 nucleotides line up with TRBD1. Per the germline V gene, CDR1 is MNHEY and CDR2 is SVGAGI. After removal of 6 bases from V and 7 bases from J, the junction contained 8 bases not matched to a gene. The CDR3 runs 13 residues. CDR3 protein: CASRQQGLAGYTF. CDR3 bases: TGTGCCAGCAGGCAACAGGGGTTGGCTGGCTACACCTTC.

This clone was counted a few times. V is TRBV27 and J is TRBJ2-7, with no clear D. Germline-derived CDR1 and CDR2 are MNHEY and SMNVEV (reference sequence). V was cut by 8 bases and J by 2 bases, with 13 bases left in between. CDR3 length: 13 residues. As DNA, the CDR3 is TGTGCCAGCCGGTCTTTCCACGCCTACGAGCAGTACTTC. Its translation is CASRSFHAYEQYF.

The chain links TRBV29-1 to TRBJ2-5; D gene ambiguous. CDR3 length: 12 amino acids. V was cut by 6 bases and J by 5 bases, with 13 bases left in between. Germline V gene lookup returns CDR1 SQVTM and CDR2 ANQGSEA. In DNA form, the CDR3 reads TGCAGCGTCGACCTTGCCGGGGAGACCCAGTACTTC. Protein product: CSVDLAGETQYF.

This clone occurred once. The chain recombines TRBV6-5 with TRBJ1-2, with TRBD1 matching over 8 bases. In germline, CDR1 is MNHEY, CDR2 SVGAGI. The ends lost 5 bases at V and 8 bases at J; junction bases unmatched: 10. The CDR3 is 14 residues long. In DNA, the CDR3 is TGTGCCAGCAGTACAGGGGGAGCTCCGGAGGGCTACACCTTC. This gives the protein CASSTGGAPEGYTF.

V usage is TRBV6-5 and J usage is TRBJ2-2; D call uncertain. CDR1 and CDR2 from the germline V gene are MNHEY and SVGAGI. This CDR3 spans 12 amino acids. The V end lost 8 bases, the J end lost 4 bases, and 8 bases lay between the germline ends. CDR3 amino acids: CASLAVTGELFF. The CDR3 coding sequence is TGTGCCAGCCTCGCGGTCACCGGGGAGCTGTTTTTT.

J is TRBJ2-2 and V is TRBV7-8; a possible D gene is TRBD2 (5 bases). Germline V lookup: CDR1 SGHVS, CDR2 FQNEAQ. CDR3 length: 17 residues. The germline V and J ends were trimmed by 3 bases and 6 bases, with 20 bases remaining between them. Here the CDR3 reads CASSFATVGNPPGELFF. The DNA for the CDR3 is TGTGCCAGCAGCTTTGCGACCGTCGGGAATCCCCCCGGGGAGCTGTTTTTT.

The chain carries TRBV19 and TRBJ1-1, with TRBD1 identical over 7 bases. V lost 6 bases, J lost 4 bases, and 11 bases stayed unmatched. The CDR3 is 15 amino acids. The germline V gene encodes CDR1 LNHDA and CDR2 SQIVND (reference sequence). CDR3 in amino acids: CASRWDRTYSTEAFF. The CDR3 DNA follows: TGTGCCAGTAGATGGGACAGAACCTATAGCACTGAAGCTTTCTTT.

The chain recombines TRBV19 with TRBJ1-5, with D unresolved. CDR1 and CDR2 (germline): LNHDA, SQIVND (reference sequence). The V end lost 5 bases, the J end lost 9 bases, and 8 bases lay between the germline ends. CDR3 length: 11 amino acids. In DNA, the CDR3 is TGTGCCAGTAGTTCCGGTCGGCCCCAGCATTTT. It translates to CASSSGRPQHF. Full variable domain (missing parts from reference TRBV19 and TRBJ1-5): DGGITQSPKYLFRKEGQNVTLSCEQNLNHDAMYWYRQDPGQGLRLIYYSQIVNDFQKGDIAEGYSVSREKKESFPLTVTSAQKNPTAFYLCASSSGRPQHFGDGTRLSIL.

This clone was seen a single time. The chain is built from TRBV7-9 and TRBJ2-3; TRBD1 agrees at 11 bases. Trimming took 5 bases from V and 5 from J; bases not matched to a gene: 6. CDR1 and CDR2 from the germline V gene are SEHNR and FQNEAQ (reference sequence). This CDR3 has 15 amino acids. The chain's CDR3 is CASSLGQGAEDTQYF. The CDR3 nucleotides read TGTGCCAGCAGCCTCGGACAGGGGGCTGAAGATACGCAGTATTTT.

The chain recombines TRBV7-9 with TRBJ2-7; D might be TRBD1 (6 bases). CDR3 length equals 14 residues. Germline loops: CDR1 SEHNR, CDR2 FQNEAQ (reference sequence). Trimming pared 5 bases from V and 0 bases from J, leaving 11 bases between. CDR3: CASSDTGPSYEQYF. The CDR3 DNA is TGTGCCAGCAGCGACACAGGGCCCTCCTACGAGCAGTACTTC. The full variable domain, completed using reference TRBV7-9 and TRBJ2-7, is DTGVSQNPRHKITKRGQNVTFRCDPISEHNRLYWYRQTLGQGPEFLTYFQNEAQLEKSRLLSDRFSAERPKGSFSTLEIQRTEQGDSAMYLCASSDTGPSYEQYFGPGTRLTVT.